This T cell receptor (beta chain) was found in a study of T cell responses to AZD1222 COVID-19 vaccine. The assay was immunoSEQ multiplex PCR, and TCRdb's table has in-frame clones only and misses some. The sample shows roughly 140,000 clones, 75% to 95% of them seen only once. The receptor was derived from an adult who received the AZD1222 COVID-19 vaccine. Source: peripheral blood, taken 28 days after the second AZD1222 dose.

The chain's CDR3 is CASSLNSGLADTQYF. DNA for the CDR3: TGTGCCAGCAGCTTGAATTCTGGACTAGCGGATACGCAGTATTTT. The chain carries TRBV5-4 and TRBJ2-3, with 9 bases lining up with TRBD2. V lost 1 base to trimming and J lost 6 bases; unmatched junction nucleotides: 6. Germline CDR1 SGHNT, CDR2 YYREEE (reference sequence). This CDR3 spans 15 amino acids.